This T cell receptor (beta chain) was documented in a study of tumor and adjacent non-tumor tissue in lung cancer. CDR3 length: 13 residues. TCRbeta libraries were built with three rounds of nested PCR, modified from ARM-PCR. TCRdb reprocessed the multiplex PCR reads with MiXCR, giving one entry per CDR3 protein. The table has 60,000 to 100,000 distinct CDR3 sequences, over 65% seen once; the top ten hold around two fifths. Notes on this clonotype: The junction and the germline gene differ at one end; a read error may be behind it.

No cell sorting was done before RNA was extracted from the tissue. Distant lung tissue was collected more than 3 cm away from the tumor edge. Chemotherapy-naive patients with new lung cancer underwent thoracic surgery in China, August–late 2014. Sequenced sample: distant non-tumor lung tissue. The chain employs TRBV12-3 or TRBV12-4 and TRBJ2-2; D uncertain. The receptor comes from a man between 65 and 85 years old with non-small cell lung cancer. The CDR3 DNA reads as TGTGCCAGAAGTTGGACCGAAACCGGGGAGCTGTTTTTT. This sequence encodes CARSWTETGELFF.